A selection of T cell receptor beta chains follows, all from one sample in a study of T cell responses to AZD1222 COVID-19 vaccine. Some clones are missing from TCRdb's copy, which holds only in-frame ones; the method was immunoSEQ multiplex PCR. The sample lists 200,000 or so clones, approximately 94% seen once, with roughly 1% in the top ten. The source was peripheral blood, collected on day 0 of MenACWY control vaccination. All receptors derive from an adult in good health. Both conserved end residues are part of each CDR3. Each record gives: V gene, clone size, D gene, J gene, CDR3 protein, CDR3 DNA. D genes are given only for firm matches. Expanded clones get a size class; other rows say once, few or many, or leave the size out.

TRBV12-3/TRBV12-4	.	.	TRBJ1-2	CASSLGHREAGTF	TGTGCCAGCAGTTTGGGACATCGGGAAGCTGGGACCTTC
TRBV2	.	TRBD1	TRBJ1-3	CASGTGSSGNTIYF	TGTGCCAGCGGGACAGGGAGCTCTGGAAACACCATATATTTT
TRBV12-3/TRBV12-4	.	.	TRBJ1-4	CASRGDQEKLFF	TGTGCCAGCAGGGGGGATCAGGAAAAACTGTTTTTT
TRBV3-1/TRBV3-2	once	.	TRBJ1-2	CASSQFPRGYTF	TGTGCCAGCAGCCAATTCCCCCGCGGCTACACCTTC
TRBV6-2/TRBV6-3	.	.	TRBJ1-2	CASSYGRAGLSYGYTF	TGTGCCAGCAGTTACGGCCGGGCCGGACTATCCTATGGCTACACCTTC
TRBV30	.	.	TRBJ1-2	CAWSLQSTGLFGYTF	TGTGCCTGGAGTCTACAATCGACGGGGTTGTTTGGCTACACCTTC
TRBV13	.	.	TRBJ1-2	CASSLRPGHGDYGYTF	TGTGCCAGCAGCCTCAGACCGGGACATGGTGACTATGGCTACACCTTC
TRBV11-2	.	.	TRBJ2-5	CASSLDGTQGSQETQYF	TGTGCCAGCAGCTTAGATGGAACACAGGGTTCCCAAGAGACCCAGTACTTC
TRBV19	.	.	TRBJ1-1	CASSTINTEAFF	TGTGCCAGTAGTACGATAAACACTGAAGCTTTCTTT
TRBV30	.	.	TRBJ1-5	CAWRPRGGNQPQHF	TGTGCCTGGAGACCCAGGGGAGGCAATCAGCCCCAGCATTTT
TRBV6-1	.	TRBD1	TRBJ2-1	CASSDRGTGSYNEQFF	TGTGCCAGCAGTGACCGGGGGACAGGGTCCTACAATGAGCAGTTCTTC
TRBV19	.	.	TRBJ2-6	CASTPSGANVLTF	TGTGCCAGTACACCCTCTGGGGCCAACGTCCTGACTTTC
TRBV3-1/TRBV3-2	.	TRBD2	TRBJ2-1	CASSQVFGGVNNEQFF	TGTGCCAGCAGCCAAGTATTCGGGGGGGTCAACAATGAGCAGTTCTTC
TRBV7-3	.	.	TRBJ2-1	CASSLGLSSYNEQFF	TGTGCCAGCAGCTTAGGTCTAAGCTCCTACAATGAGCAGTTCTTC